Listed here is a single TCR beta chain. What it binds is unknown. This specimen belongs to a study of cytotoxic CD8 clonotypes in ibrutinib-treated CLL. Whole-study results and caveats: Shared public clonotypes were rare, and on treatment they either got smaller or stayed the same.

Repertoires were generated with immunoSEQ multiplex PCR, while TCRdb's copy carries only in-frame clones and drops some. In the table there are approximately 150,000 clones, about 88% of which are singletons. V was cut by 7 bases and J by 1 base, with 16 bases left in between. Germline CDR1 is LNHDA and CDR2 is SQIVND (reference sequence). The CDR3 spans 15 residues. The specimen comprised PBMCs, sampled at disease progression, from a patient treated with ibrutinib. This sequence originates from a human donor with chronic lymphocytic leukemia. V usage is TRBV19 and J usage is TRBJ1-1, with D possibly TRBD1 on 5 matching bases. CDR3 sequence reads: CASTPLTDWNTEAFF. The CDR3 DNA sequence: TGTGCCAGTACTCCTCTGACAGATTGGAACACTGAAGCTTTCTTT.